The clone carrying this T cell receptor beta chain was seen at least ten times. The antigen is not known. This sample is drawn from a study of regulatory T cells in long-lasting Graves disease. Study results and limitations: Relative to new patients (around 1,000), persistent patients exhibited greater sharing of public clonotypes (approximately 2,700).

Time point reported: newly diagnosed GD, antithyroid drugs for less than 3 months. Researchers made the TCR library from RNA that was extracted from PBMCs. Libraries of TCR beta came from iRepertoire HTBI primers plus Arm-PCR of CDR3 regions. TCRdb fed the multiplex PCR reads into MiXCR, producing one record per CDR3 protein. The table lists 360,000 or so distinct CDR3 sequences, about 11% of them singletons, with approximately 17% in the top ten. The V and J ends lost 1 base and 7 bases, in that order; junction bases with no gene match: 12. This CDR3 is built from 16 residues. Germline assignment: CDR1 DFQATT and CDR2 SNEGSKA (reference sequence). This sample was also put to use in a study of T cells in Graves' hyperthyroidism and ophthalmopathy. That paper notes: Initially, a first-round RT-PCR of the TCR CDR3 employed the HTBI primer set.

The TCR originated in a woman in her late teens or twenties with Graves disease. This sequence joins TRBV20-1 and TRBJ2-1, with TRBD2 matching over 8 bases. The starting material was peripheral blood mononuclear cells (PBMCs), obtained at new diagnosis, from a patient treated with antithyroid drugs. This CDR3 is CSARVRGRSLGNEQFF. Written as DNA, the CDR3 is TGCAGTGCTAGAGTACGCGGGAGGTCCCTGGGGAATGAGCAGTTCTTC.